These 23 T cell receptor beta chains originate from one sample sequenced in a study of lymphopenia after photon versus proton radiotherapy. The method was immunoSEQ multiplex PCR; TCRdb's version includes in-frame clones alone and lacks a portion of them. The sample holds approximately 40,000 clones, roughly 84% seen once. The sample consisted of peripheral blood, taken from a patient treated with proton-based radiotherapy. These receptors were obtained from an older woman with pancreatic cancer. Some clones in this sample may be carry-over from other donors' samples.

V is TRBV19 and J is TRBJ2-7; TRBD1 aligns across 8 bases. The J segment lost 1 base and the V segment lost 8 bases, leaving 7 bases of the junction unmatched. CDR3 length: 14 amino acids. Germline V gene lookup returns CDR1 LNHDA and CDR2 SQIVND (reference sequence). The CDR3 region is CASSGTGGSYEQYF. The CDR3 DNA is TGTGCCAGTTCCGGGACAGGTGGTTCCTACGAGCAGTACTTC.

The chain combines TRBV7-9 with TRBJ2-3; possible D gene TRBD2, 5 bases. With 1 base removed from V and 2 bases from J, the gap between germline ends came to 19 bases. The germline V gene has CDR1 SEHNR and CDR2 FQNEAQ (reference sequence). This CDR3 has 18 amino acids. CDR3 bases: TGTGCCAGCAGCTTAGTATCGGGGTCTAGCTCACACACAGATACGCAGTATTTT. Residues: CASSLVSGSSSHTDTQYF.

The chain couples TRBV19 to TRBJ2-1; TRBD1 matches 8 bases. The CDR3 is 13 amino acids. CDR1 and CDR2 (germline): LNHDA, SQIVND (reference sequence). Trimming cost V 4 bases and J 6 bases; bases outside gene matches: 2. CDR3 DNA sequence: TGTGCCAGTAGTACCACAGGGGGCAATGAGCAGTTCTTC. Its translation is CASSTTGGNEQFF.

The J gene is TRBJ1-3, the V gene TRBV4-1; D perhaps matches TRBD1 (6 bases). V was cut by 4 bases and J by 1 base, with 8 bases left in between. The CDR3 contains 14 residues. Germline lookup yields CDR1 MGHRA and CDR2 YSYEKL. The CDR3 DNA follows: TGCGCCAGCAGCCTAACAGGGTCTGGAAACACCATATATTTT. Translating gives CASSLTGSGNTIYF.

The chain uses TRBV5-1 and TRBJ1-4; D might be TRBD1 (6 bases). Trimming removed 0 bases at V and 8 bases at J, with 11 bases between. The CDR3 is made up of 14 amino acids. Germline V lookup: CDR1 SGHRS, CDR2 YFSETQ. The CDR3 nucleotides are TGCGCCAGCAGCTTGGGAGGGGGAAGAGAAAAACTGTTTTTT. This encodes CASSLGGGREKLFF.

J is TRBJ1-5 and V is TRBV6-6; possible D gene TRBD1, 6 bases. The CDR3 spans 13 residues. Trimming took off 8 bases at V and 5 bases at J, with 13 bases between the two ends. From germline, CDR1 is MNHNY and CDR2 SVGAGI (reference sequence). CDR3: CASGGGVYQPQHF. The CDR3 nucleotides read TGTGCCAGCGGCGGGGGCGTTTATCAGCCCCAGCATTTT.

The chain joins TRBV10-2 to TRBJ2-6, with no clear D. V lost 0 bases, J lost 4 bases, and 7 bases lay in between. The length of the CDR3 is 15 residues. In germline, CDR1 is WSHSY, CDR2 SAAADI. The CDR3: CASSESDTGANVLTF. CDR3 sequence (DNA): TGCGCCAGCAGTGAGTCTGACACCGGGGCCAACGTCCTGACTTTC.

The chain uses TRBV15 and TRBJ1-1, with unresolved D. CDR1 is LNHNV and CDR2 is YYDKDF in the germline V gene (reference sequence). The CDR3 is 13 residues long. The V gene lost 3 bases and the J gene lost 3 bases, with 8 bases spanning the gap. Here the CDR3 reads CATSRGLYTEAFF. The CDR3 DNA is TGTGCCACCAGCAGGGGGTTGTACACTGAAGCTTTCTTT.

V gene TRBV27 combines with J gene TRBJ1-4, with TRBD1 matching 9 bases. Germline CDR1 MNHEY, CDR2 SMNVEV (reference sequence). The CDR3 is 14 residues long. The V gene end was trimmed by 4 bases and the J gene end by 8 bases; junction bases not matched to a gene: 5. The CDR3 loop reads CASSSGQGREKLFF. CDR3 sequence (DNA): TGTGCCAGCAGTTCGGGACAGGGTAGGGAAAAACTGTTTTTT.

The chain recombines TRBV6-6 with TRBJ2-7; 9 nucleotides agree with TRBD1. The V and J ends lost 5 bases and 2 bases, in that order; junction bases with no gene match: 4. CDR1 and CDR2 (germline): MNHNY, SVGAGI (reference sequence). This CDR3 region has 14 residues. Here the CDR3 reads CASSTGQGTYEQYF. The CDR3 DNA reads TGTGCCAGCAGTACGGGACAGGGCACCTACGAGCAGTACTTC.

The chain links TRBV21-1 to TRBJ2-7; TRBD2, the D gene given by the table, was not confirmed from the DNA. TRBV21-1 is deemed a pseudogene. The CDR3 totals 14 residues. CDR3 sequence: CASSKTAEPYEQYF. The CDR3 DNA reads as TGTGCCAGCAGCAAAACAGCGGAGCCCTACGAGCAGTACTTC.

This sequence joins TRBV7-9 and TRBJ2-3; perhaps TRBD2 as D (5 bases). V was cut by 5 bases and J by 6 bases, with 12 bases left in between. The CDR3 is 13 residues long. Germline lookup yields CDR1 SEHNR and CDR2 FQNEAQ (reference sequence). The CDR3 region is CASSRILGDTQYF. As DNA, the CDR3 is TGTGCCAGCAGCCGAATACTAGGGGATACGCAGTATTTT. Filled out from reference TRBV7-9 and TRBJ2-3, the complete variable domain reads DTGVSQNPRHKITKRGQNVTFRCDPISEHNRLYWYRQTLGQGPEFLTYFQNEAQLEKSRLLSDRFSAERPKGSFSTLEIQRTEQGDSAMYLCASSRILGDTQYFGPGTRLTVL.

The V and J genes are TRBV2 and TRBJ1-2, with D perhaps TRBD1 (5 bases). The CDR3 is 13 amino acids. Trimming stripped 5 bases from V and 7 bases from J, with 14 bases between. Germline lookup yields CDR1 SNHLY and CDR2 FYNNEI. As DNA, the CDR3 is TGTGCCAGCAGTCCCGGGACCTCCCCTGGCTACACCTTC. Amino acid sequence: CASSPGTSPGYTF.

The CDR3 loop reads CASSIGGDYRRETQYF. In DNA form, the CDR3 reads TGTGCCAGTAGTATAGGGGGTGACTATCGCCGAGAGACCCAGTACTTC. The rearrangement links TRBV19 to TRBJ2-5, with TRBD2 as a possible D gene (5 bases). CDR1 LNHDA and CDR2 SQIVND come from the germline V gene (reference sequence). The CDR3 has 16 residues. The V gene lost 1 base and the J gene lost 4 bases, with 16 bases spanning the gap.

The chain has TRBV7-9 and TRBJ1-1; 8 bases fit TRBD1. Germline V gene data show CDR1 as SEHNR and CDR2 as FQNEAQ (reference sequence). The CDR3 runs to 14 residues. Trimming took 6 bases from V and 1 from J; bases not matched to a gene: 4. The CDR3 is CASRSGTGNTEAFF. Written as DNA, the CDR3 is TGTGCCAGCAGGTCCGGGACAGGGAACACTGAAGCTTTCTTT.

This rearrangement joins TRBV6-1 to TRBJ2-7; tentative D call: TRBD2 (6 bases). V gave up 8 bases and J gave up 2 bases, with 19 bases separating them. The CDR3 consists of 15 residues. The germline V gene has CDR1 MNHNS and CDR2 SASEGT. CDR3 coding DNA: TGTGCCAGCGACCTATTTGGGCGGGGAGCCTACGAGCAGTACTTC. Protein product: CASDLFGRGAYEQYF.

The gene calls are TRBV5-1 and TRBJ1-4, with 10 bases aligning to TRBD1. The CDR3 consists of 15 residues. Per the germline V gene, CDR1 is SGHRS and CDR2 is YFSETQ. J lost 8 bases, V lost 4 bases, and 8 bases had no gene match. DNA for the CDR3: TGCGCCAGCAGCGACCGAGGGACAGGGGAAGAAAAACTGTTTTTT. Translation: CASSDRGTGEEKLFF.

The chain uses TRBV4-1 and TRBJ2-7; 11 bases agree with TRBD2. Germline CDR1 MGHRA, CDR2 YSYEKL. This CDR3 has 16 residues. The V segment lost 1 base and the J segment 0 bases; nucleotides outside the gene matches: 2. The CDR3: CASSQVAGGSSYEQYF. Here the CDR3 DNA reads TGCGCCAGCAGCCAAGTAGCGGGGGGGAGCTCCTACGAGCAGTACTTC.

The CDR3 sequence: CASSLVPGATYEQYF. In nucleotides, the CDR3 is TGTGCCAGCAGCTTAGTGCCAGGGGCGACCTACGAGCAGTACTTC. This rearrangement joins TRBV11-2 to TRBJ2-5, with D tentatively TRBD1 (6 bases). The J call may be mistaken, given a closer DNA end match to TRBJ2-7. Germline values: CDR1 SGHAT, CDR2 FQNNGV. The CDR3 runs to 15 residues.

The chain couples TRBV28 to TRBJ1-5; 8 bases fit TRBD1. After removal of 6 bases from V and 5 bases from J, the junction contained 6 bases not matched to a gene. The CDR3 loop spans 14 amino acids. Germline lookup yields CDR1 MDHEN and CDR2 SYDVKM. Written as DNA, the CDR3 is TGTGCCAGCAGCCCCGGACAGGGATATCAGCCCCAGCATTTT. Protein product: CASSPGQGYQPQHF.

A few counts support this clone. The chain has TRBV10-2 and TRBJ1-5, with TRBD1 identical over 7 bases. CDR1 WSHSY and CDR2 SAAADI come from the germline V gene. Germline trimming cut 6 bases from V and 4 bases from J; bases unmatched to any gene: 6. The CDR3 has 14 residues. Here the CDR3 reads CASRQTGENQPQHF. The CDR3 DNA sequence: TGCGCCAGCAGACAAACAGGGGAGAATCAGCCCCAGCATTTT.

This clone is a singleton in its sample. This chain links TRBV10-3 with TRBJ2-2, with 9 bases aligning to TRBD2. Looked up from germline, CDR1 is ENHRY and CDR2 is SYGVKD. Trimming took 5 bases from V and 6 from J; bases not matched to a gene: 13. This CDR3 region has 17 residues. The CDR3 loop reads CAISPPVAGVGSGELFF. The CDR3 nucleotides are TGTGCCATCAGTCCCCCCGTAGCGGGAGTTGGCTCCGGGGAGCTGTTTTTT.

The J gene is TRBJ2-5, the V gene TRBV5-1; D ambiguous. The CDR3 runs 10 residues. The germline V gene encodes CDR1 SGHRS and CDR2 YFSETQ. V was cut by 4 bases and J by 5 bases, with 3 bases left in between. CDR3 DNA: TGCGCCAGCAGCGAGGAGACCCAGTACTTC. The encoded protein is CASSEETQYF.